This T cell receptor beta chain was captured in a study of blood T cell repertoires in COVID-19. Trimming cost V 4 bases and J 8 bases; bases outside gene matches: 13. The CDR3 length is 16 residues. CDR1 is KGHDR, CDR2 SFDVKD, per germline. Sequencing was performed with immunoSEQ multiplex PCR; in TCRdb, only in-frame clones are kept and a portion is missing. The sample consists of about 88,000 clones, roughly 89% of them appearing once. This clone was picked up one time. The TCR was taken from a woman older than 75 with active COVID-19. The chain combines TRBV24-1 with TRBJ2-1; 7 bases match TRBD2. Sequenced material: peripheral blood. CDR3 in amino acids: CATSDPGSGAGDEQFF. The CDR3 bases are TGTGCCACCAGTGACCCTGGGTCCGGGGCGGGGGATGAGCAGTTCTTC.